This T cell receptor beta chain is drawn from a study of T cell repertoires in cytomegalovirus infection. Points on this clonotype: The antigen is undetermined.

Findings of the study overall: Carriers of CMV and the relevant HLA type were discriminated by public TCR beta frequency. CMV-specific TCR beta clonotypes restricted by HLA-C were the ones dominating the ex vivo response.

TCRdb re-analysed the reads in MiXCR, keeping a single row per CDR3 protein. The repertoire includes fewer than 550,000 distinct CDR3 sequences, approximately 30% of them detected once, and roughly an eighth sits in the top ten. This TCR was sampled from a human donor in good health (CMV status not recorded). Some clones in this sample may be carry-over from other donors' samples. The sample was PBMCs.

The CDR3 DNA reads as TGTGCCAGCAGCTTAAAGGGGGGGGACAGTGTTGGCTACACCTTC. This translates into CASSLKGGDSVGYTF. This sequence joins TRBV7-2 and TRBJ1-2, with 7 positions matching TRBD1. Germline CDR1 reads SGHTA; CDR2 reads FQGNSA. The CDR3 runs 15 residues. V shed 2 bases, J shed 7 bases, and the junction held 10 bases outside the gene matches.